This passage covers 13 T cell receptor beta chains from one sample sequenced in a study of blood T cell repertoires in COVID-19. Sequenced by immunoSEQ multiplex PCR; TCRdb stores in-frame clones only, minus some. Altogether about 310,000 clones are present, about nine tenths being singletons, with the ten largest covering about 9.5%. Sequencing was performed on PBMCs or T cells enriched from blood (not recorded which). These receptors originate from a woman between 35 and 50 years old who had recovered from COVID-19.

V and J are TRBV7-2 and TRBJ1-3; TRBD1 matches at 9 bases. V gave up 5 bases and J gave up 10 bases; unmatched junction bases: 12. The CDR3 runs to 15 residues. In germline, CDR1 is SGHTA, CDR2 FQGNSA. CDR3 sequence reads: CASSGTGISLETIYF. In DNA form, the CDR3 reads TGTGCCAGCAGCGGGACAGGGATCTCTCTGGAAACCATATATTTT. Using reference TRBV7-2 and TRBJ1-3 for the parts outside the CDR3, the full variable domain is GAGVSQSPSNKVTEKGKDVELRCDPISGHTALYWYRQSLGQGLEFLIYFQGNSAPDKSGLPSDRFSAERTGGSVSTLTIQRTQQEDSAVYLCASSGTGISLETIYFGEGSWLTVV.

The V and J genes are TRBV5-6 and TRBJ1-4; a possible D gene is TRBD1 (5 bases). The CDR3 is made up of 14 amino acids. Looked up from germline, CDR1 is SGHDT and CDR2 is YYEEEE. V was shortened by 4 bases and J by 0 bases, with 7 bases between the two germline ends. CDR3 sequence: CASSPGTTNEKLFF. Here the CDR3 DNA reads TGTGCCAGCAGCCCAGGGACAACTAATGAAAAACTGTTTTTT.

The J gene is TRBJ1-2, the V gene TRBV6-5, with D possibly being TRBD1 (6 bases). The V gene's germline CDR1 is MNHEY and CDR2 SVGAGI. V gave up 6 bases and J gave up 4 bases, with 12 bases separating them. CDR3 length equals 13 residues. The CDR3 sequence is CASSPGGPYGYTF. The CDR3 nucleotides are TGTGCCAGCAGCCCCGGGGGGCCCTATGGCTACACCTTC.

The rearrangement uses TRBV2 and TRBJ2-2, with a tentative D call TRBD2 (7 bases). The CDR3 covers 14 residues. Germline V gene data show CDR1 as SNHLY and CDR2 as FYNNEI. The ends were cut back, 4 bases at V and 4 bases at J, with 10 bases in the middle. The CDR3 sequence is CASSVGGATGELFF. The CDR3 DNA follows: TGTGCCAGCAGTGTGGGGGGGGCCACCGGGGAGCTGTTTTTT.

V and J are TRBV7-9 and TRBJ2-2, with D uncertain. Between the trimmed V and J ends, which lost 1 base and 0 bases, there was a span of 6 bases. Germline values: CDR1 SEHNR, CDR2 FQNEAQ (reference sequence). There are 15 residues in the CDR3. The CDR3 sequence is CASSLDASNTGELFF. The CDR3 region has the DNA TGTGCCAGCAGCTTAGACGCGTCGAACACCGGGGAGCTGTTTTTT.

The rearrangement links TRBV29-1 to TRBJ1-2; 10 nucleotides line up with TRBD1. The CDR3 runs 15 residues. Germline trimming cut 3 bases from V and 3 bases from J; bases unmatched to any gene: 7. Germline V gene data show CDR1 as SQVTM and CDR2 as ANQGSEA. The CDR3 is CSVETGGWYDYGYTF. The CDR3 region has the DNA TGCAGCGTTGAGACAGGGGGCTGGTATGACTATGGCTACACCTTC. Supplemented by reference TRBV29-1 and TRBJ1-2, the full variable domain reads SAVISQKPSRDICQRGTSLTIQCQVDSQVTMMFWYRQQPGQSLTLIATANQGSEATYESGFVIDKFPISRPNLTFSTLTVSNMSPEDSSIYLCSVETGGWYDYGYTFGSGTRLTVV.

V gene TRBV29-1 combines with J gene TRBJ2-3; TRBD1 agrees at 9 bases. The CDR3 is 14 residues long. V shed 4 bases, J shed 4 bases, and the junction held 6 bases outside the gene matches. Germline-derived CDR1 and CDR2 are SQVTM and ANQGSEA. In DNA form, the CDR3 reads TGCAGCGTTGCAGTGGACAGGGGTCCAGATACGCAGTATTTT. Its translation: CSVAVDRGPDTQYF.

CDR3 residues: CASRIQGQGLYEQYF. In DNA form, the CDR3 reads TGCGCCAGCAGGATTCAGGGACAGGGCCTCTACGAGCAGTACTTC. The chain joins TRBV5-1 to TRBJ2-7; 9 bases are a match to TRBD1. Germline assignment: CDR1 SGHRS and CDR2 YFSETQ. The CDR3 is 15 residues long. Trimming removed 5 bases from V and 3 bases from J; junction bases left unmatched: 9.

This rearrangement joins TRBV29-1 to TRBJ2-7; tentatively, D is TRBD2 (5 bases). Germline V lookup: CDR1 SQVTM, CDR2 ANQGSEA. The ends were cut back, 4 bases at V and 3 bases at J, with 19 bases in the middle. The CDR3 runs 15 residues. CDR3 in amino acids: CSVASTSLGFYEQYF. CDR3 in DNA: TGCAGCGTTGCCTCAACGTCACTAGGGTTCTACGAGCAGTACTTC.

The CDR3 loop reads CASSVRTGGRTGELFF. CDR3 DNA: TGTGCCAGCAGCGTAAGGACAGGGGGCCGCACCGGGGAGCTGTTTTTT. The chain joins TRBV7-3 to TRBJ2-2, with TRBD1 matching 11 bases. The germline V gene has CDR1 SGHTA and CDR2 FQGTGA. The CDR3 extends over 16 amino acids. J lost 4 bases, V lost 5 bases, and 6 bases had no gene match.

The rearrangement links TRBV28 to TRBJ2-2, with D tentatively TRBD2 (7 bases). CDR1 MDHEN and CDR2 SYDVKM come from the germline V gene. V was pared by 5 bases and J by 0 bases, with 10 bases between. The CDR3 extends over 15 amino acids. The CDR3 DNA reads TGTGCCAGCAGTGGCGGGGGCGCGAACACCGGGGAGCTGTTTTTT. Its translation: CASSGGGANTGELFF. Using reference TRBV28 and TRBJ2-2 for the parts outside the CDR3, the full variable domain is DVKVTQSSRYLVKRTGEKVFLECVQDMDHENMFWYRQDPGLGLRLIYFSYDVKMKEKGDIPEGYSVSREKKERFSLILESASTNQTSMYLCASSGGGANTGELFFGEGSRLTVL.

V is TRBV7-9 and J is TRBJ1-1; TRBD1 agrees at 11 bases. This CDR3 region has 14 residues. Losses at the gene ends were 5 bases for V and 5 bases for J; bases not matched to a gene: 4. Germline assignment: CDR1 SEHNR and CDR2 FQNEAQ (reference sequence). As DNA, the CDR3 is TGTGCCAGCAGCCCGGGACAGGGGGATACTGAAGCTTTCTTT. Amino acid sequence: CASSPGQGDTEAFF. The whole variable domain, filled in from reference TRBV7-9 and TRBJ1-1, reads DTGVSQNPRHKITKRGQNVTFRCDPISEHNRLYWYRQTLGQGPEFLTYFQNEAQLEKSRLLSDRFSAERPKGSFSTLEIQRTEQGDSAMYLCASSPGQGDTEAFFGQGTRLTVV.

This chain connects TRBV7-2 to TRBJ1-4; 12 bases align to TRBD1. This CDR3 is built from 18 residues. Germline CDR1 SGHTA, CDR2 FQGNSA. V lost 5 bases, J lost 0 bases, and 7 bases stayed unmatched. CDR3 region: CASSGSGQGATTNEKLFF. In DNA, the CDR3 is TGTGCCAGCAGCGGATCGGGACAGGGGGCCACAACTAATGAAAAACTGTTTTTT. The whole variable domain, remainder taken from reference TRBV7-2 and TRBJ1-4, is GAGVSQSPSNKVTEKGKDVELRCDPISGHTALYWYRQSLGQGLEFLIYFQGNSAPDKSGLPSDRFSAERTGGSVSTLTIQRTQQEDSAVYLCASSGSGQGATTNEKLFFGSGTQLSVL.